These T cell receptor beta chains were read from a single sample in a study of cytomegalovirus exposure and HLA in healthy donors. Profiled with immunoSEQ multiplex PCR; TCRdb holds only in-frame clones, not every one. The table includes about 200,000 clones, over 75% detected once. The sequenced material came from PBMCs. The source is a woman in her twenties or thirties in good health and CMV-seronegative. The CDR3 runs from the conserved cysteine through the conserved F or W. Fields, in order: V gene, CDR3 length, D gene, clone size, J gene, CDR3 DNA, CDR3 protein. A D gene is named only where the DNA matches it firmly. The size field is filled for only some rows; it gives once, few, many or a size class.

V gene: TRBV5-1; CDR3 length: 13; D gene: NA; clone size: NA; J gene: TRBJ1-1; CDR3 DNA: TGCGCCAGCGAAACTTTCCCGTCTACTGAAGCTTTCTTT; CDR3 protein: CASETFPSTEAFF
V gene: TRBV7-2; CDR3 length: 13; D gene: NA; clone size: once; J gene: TRBJ1-2; CDR3 DNA: TGTGCCAGCAGCTTTACCGGTTACGGGGGCTACACCTTC; CDR3 protein: CASSFTGYGGYTF
V gene: TRBV30; CDR3 length: 13; D gene: NA; clone size: once; J gene: TRBJ1-1; CDR3 DNA: TGTGCCTGGAGTGATAGGGGGAATTCTCCGGCTTTCTTT; CDR3 protein: CAWSDRGNSPAFF
V gene: TRBV4-2; CDR3 length: 15; D gene: NA; clone size: once; J gene: TRBJ2-7; CDR3 DNA: TGTGCCAGCAGCCAAGCGGGGACTGTCGCCTACGAGCAGTACTTC; CDR3 protein: CASSQAGTVAYEQYF
V gene: TRBV29-1; CDR3 length: 15; D gene: TRBD1; clone size: NA; J gene: TRBJ1-4; CDR3 DNA: TGCAGCGTTGAAGATCTGTGGACAGGGGGGGAAAAACTGTTTTTT; CDR3 protein: CSVEDLWTGGEKLFF
V gene: TRBV18; CDR3 length: 14; D gene: TRBD1; clone size: NA; J gene: TRBJ1-1; CDR3 DNA: TGTGCCAGCTCACCGGACAGGGGGCAACGAGAAGCTTTCTTT; CDR3 protein: CASSPDRGQREAFF
V gene: TRBV6-1; CDR3 length: 18; D gene: NA; clone size: NA; J gene: TRBJ1-1; CDR3 DNA: TGTGCCAGCAGTGAAGCGATCCGCTGGCAGCGCATGAACACTGAAGCTTTCTTT; CDR3 protein: CASSEAIRWQRMNTEAFF
V gene: TRBV19; CDR3 length: 13; D gene: TRBD1; clone size: NA; J gene: TRBJ1-2; CDR3 DNA: TGTGCCAGTAATCCCGGACAGGTTAACGGCTACACCTTC; CDR3 protein: CASNPGQVNGYTF
V gene: TRBV19; CDR3 length: 14; D gene: TRBD2; clone size: few; J gene: TRBJ2-1; CDR3 DNA: TGTGCCAGTACTGATGGGGGGGGGTCTGGAGAGCAGTTCTTC; CDR3 protein: CASTDGGGSGEQFF
V gene: TRBV18; CDR3 length: 11; D gene: NA; clone size: NA; J gene: TRBJ2-7; CDR3 DNA: TGTGCCAGCTCCTCTGCCTACGAGCAGTACTTC; CDR3 protein: CASSSAYEQYF
V gene: TRBV15; CDR3 length: 15; D gene: TRBD2; clone size: once; J gene: TRBJ2-5; CDR3 DNA: TGTGCCACCAGCAGGGGCGGGGGAGGTAGAGAGACCCAGTACTTC; CDR3 protein: CATSRGGGGRETQYF
V gene: TRBV7-8; CDR3 length: 12; D gene: NA; clone size: NA; J gene: TRBJ2-7; CDR3 DNA: TGTGCCAGCAGCGACAACAGGGTTGGGCAGTACTTC; CDR3 protein: CASSDNRVGQYF
V gene: TRBV7-7; CDR3 length: 13; D gene: NA; clone size: NA; J gene: TRBJ2-3; CDR3 DNA: TGTGCCAGCAGCAGGAGACAGTTAGATACGCAGTATTTT; CDR3 protein: CASSRRQLDTQYF
V gene: TRBV2; CDR3 length: 16; D gene: NA; clone size: NA; J gene: TRBJ1-5; CDR3 DNA: TGTGCCAGCAAGGCGGGAATCTCCCTAAGCAATCAGCCCCAGCATTTT; CDR3 protein: CASKAGISLSNQPQHF
V gene: TRBV6-5; CDR3 length: 13; D gene: NA; clone size: NA; J gene: TRBJ1-5; CDR3 DNA: TGTGCCAGCAGTGAATACAGAGATCAGCCCCAGCATTTT; CDR3 protein: CASSEYRDQPQHF
V gene: TRBV7-2; CDR3 length: 15; D gene: NA; clone size: NA; J gene: TRBJ1-2; CDR3 DNA: TGTGCCAGCAGCTTAGCGAAAGGGGGAGCCTATGGCTACACCTTC; CDR3 protein: CASSLAKGGAYGYTF
V gene: TRBV6-5; CDR3 length: 16; D gene: TRBD1; clone size: NA; J gene: TRBJ1-1; CDR3 DNA: TGTGCCAGCAGTTACTCGAAGTACAGGGGGGACACTGAAGCTTTCTTT; CDR3 protein: CASSYSKYRGDTEAFF
V gene: TRBV5-1; CDR3 length: 16; D gene: NA; clone size: NA; J gene: TRBJ2-3; CDR3 DNA: TGCGCCAGCAGCTTGGGGATAGCAGTTAGCACAGATACGCAGTATTTT; CDR3 protein: CASSLGIAVSTDTQYF
V gene: TRBV19; CDR3 length: 13; D gene: NA; clone size: NA; J gene: TRBJ2-7; CDR3 DNA: TGTGCCAGTAGTATCGGACACCTCTACGAGCAGTACTTC; CDR3 protein: CASSIGHLYEQYF
V gene: TRBV28; CDR3 length: 14; D gene: NA; clone size: NA; J gene: TRBJ1-2; CDR3 DNA: TGTGCCAGCAGTTTATTTGAGGCGGGAGGGGGCTACACCTTC; CDR3 protein: CASSLFEAGGGYTF
V gene: TRBV6-1; CDR3 length: 16; D gene: NA; clone size: once; J gene: TRBJ1-5; CDR3 DNA: TGTGCCAGCAGTGAATGGTCGGTATATAGCAATCAGCCCCAGCATTTT; CDR3 protein: CASSEWSVYSNQPQHF
V gene: TRBV7-2; CDR3 length: 15; D gene: TRBD1; clone size: NA; J gene: TRBJ1-1; CDR3 DNA: TGTGCCAGCAGCTTAGCGACACAGGGGGGGACTGAAGCTTTCTTT; CDR3 protein: CASSLATQGGTEAFF
V gene: TRBV29-1; CDR3 length: 12; D gene: TRBD1; clone size: NA; J gene: TRBJ1-2; CDR3 DNA: TGCAGCGGAGGCGACAGGGGATATGGCTACACCTTC; CDR3 protein: CSGGDRGYGYTF
V gene: TRBV5-4; CDR3 length: 15; D gene: NA; clone size: NA; J gene: TRBJ1-1; CDR3 DNA: TGTGCCAGCAGCTCGCCCTTGCAGGGGAACACTGAAGCTTTCTTT; CDR3 protein: CASSSPLQGNTEAFF
V gene: TRBV4-1; CDR3 length: 16; D gene: TRBD1; clone size: NA; J gene: TRBJ1-1; CDR3 DNA: TGCGCCAGCAGCCAGCGGGGACAGGGAATGAACACTGAAGCTTTCTTT; CDR3 protein: CASSQRGQGMNTEAFF
V gene: TRBV28; CDR3 length: 17; D gene: TRBD2; clone size: NA; J gene: TRBJ2-5; CDR3 DNA: TGTGCCAGCAGTTTGGCGACTAGCGGGAGTGGTCAAGAGACCCAGTACTTC; CDR3 protein: CASSLATSGSGQETQYF
V gene: TRBV9; CDR3 length: 15; D gene: NA; clone size: NA; J gene: TRBJ2-7; CDR3 DNA: TGTGCCAGCAGCGTAGGGGTCGGGGTATCCTACGAGCAGTACTTC; CDR3 protein: CASSVGVGVSYEQYF
V gene: TRBV5-4; CDR3 length: 15; D gene: NA; clone size: NA; J gene: TRBJ2-5; CDR3 DNA: TGTGCCAGCAGCTTACAGCCCCTTGTTCAAGAGACCCAGTACTTC; CDR3 protein: CASSLQPLVQETQYF
V gene: TRBV11-2; CDR3 length: 15; D gene: NA; clone size: NA; J gene: TRBJ2-1; CDR3 DNA: TGTGCCAGCAGCGCCATTACCGGGCCCACAGGCGAGCAGTTCTTC; CDR3 protein: CASSAITGPTGEQFF
V gene: TRBV13; CDR3 length: 16; D gene: NA; clone size: NA; J gene: TRBJ2-7; CDR3 DNA: TGTGCCAGCAGCAGCCGAGAGGGGAGGAGGGTATACGAGCAGTACTTC; CDR3 protein: CASSSREGRRVYEQYF
V gene: TRBV9; CDR3 length: 18; D gene: TRBD1; clone size: NA; J gene: TRBJ1-5; CDR3 DNA: TGTGCCAGCAGCGCTCGGGGGGACAGGGGGCATTGGGACCAGCCCCAGCATTTT; CDR3 protein: CASSARGDRGHWDQPQHF
V gene: TRBV7-9; CDR3 length: 13; D gene: NA; clone size: once; J gene: TRBJ2-7; CDR3 DNA: TGTGCCAGCACCTTTCGGGGGTTCTACGAGCAGTACTTC; CDR3 protein: CASTFRGFYEQYF
V gene: TRBV27; CDR3 length: 15; D gene: NA; clone size: NA; J gene: TRBJ1-4; CDR3 DNA: TGTGCCAGCAGTTTATCGCGGGGGCTAGATGAAAAACTGTTTTTT; CDR3 protein: CASSLSRGLDEKLFF
V gene: TRBV4-1; CDR3 length: 15; D gene: NA; clone size: once; J gene: TRBJ1-3; CDR3 DNA: TGCGCCAGCAGCCAAGATCAGGGGCCTGGAAACACCATATATTTT; CDR3 protein: CASSQDQGPGNTIYF
V gene: TRBV5-4; CDR3 length: 15; D gene: NA; clone size: NA; J gene: TRBJ2-1; CDR3 DNA: TGTGCCAGCAGCTTGGCACGGGGTGACTGGAATGAGCAGTTCTTC; CDR3 protein: CASSLARGDWNEQFF
V gene: TRBV14; CDR3 length: 14; D gene: TRBD1; clone size: NA; J gene: TRBJ2-7; CDR3 DNA: TGTGCCAGCAGCCGGACAGGGAATCCCTACGAGCAGTACTTC; CDR3 protein: CASSRTGNPYEQYF
V gene: TRBV2; CDR3 length: 13; D gene: NA; clone size: NA; J gene: TRBJ2-1; CDR3 DNA: TGTGCCAGCACGCAGGACTATTCCGGTGAGCAGTTCTTC; CDR3 protein: CASTQDYSGEQFF
V gene: TRBV5-1; CDR3 length: 13; D gene: NA; clone size: NA; J gene: TRBJ1-2; CDR3 DNA: TGCGCCAGCAGCTTGGCGACAGAGTATGGCTACACCTTC; CDR3 protein: CASSLATEYGYTF
V gene: TRBV2; CDR3 length: 14; D gene: TRBD1; clone size: NA; J gene: TRBJ2-1; CDR3 DNA: TGTGCCAGCAGCCGCCGGGACAGGGGCCACGAGCAGTTCTTC; CDR3 protein: CASSRRDRGHEQFF
V gene: TRBV7-6; CDR3 length: 18; D gene: TRBD2; clone size: once; J gene: TRBJ2-1; CDR3 DNA: TGTGCCAGCAGCTCAGTGATAGCGGGAGGTGTGGCCTACAATGAGCAGTTCTTC; CDR3 protein: CASSSVIAGGVAYNEQFF
V gene: TRBV9; CDR3 length: 13; D gene: TRBD1; clone size: NA; J gene: TRBJ2-7; CDR3 DNA: TGTGCCAGCAGTGGGACAGGGGAGAACGAGCAGTACTTC; CDR3 protein: CASSGTGENEQYF
V gene: TRBV6-1; CDR3 length: 14; D gene: NA; clone size: NA; J gene: TRBJ2-7; CDR3 DNA: TGTGCCAGCAGCCTCAACAGGGAAGGCTACGAGCAGTACTTC; CDR3 protein: CASSLNREGYEQYF
V gene: TRBV5-1; CDR3 length: 14; D gene: NA; clone size: many; J gene: TRBJ2-2; CDR3 DNA: TGCGCCAGCAGCGCCAGACAGGCTCGCTGGGAGCTGTTTTTT; CDR3 protein: CASSARQARWELFF
V gene: TRBV2; CDR3 length: 15; D gene: NA; clone size: few; J gene: TRBJ1-3; CDR3 DNA: TGTGCCAGCAGTGAATACAGGGCTAGTGGAAACACCATATATTTT; CDR3 protein: CASSEYRASGNTIYF
V gene: TRBV7-9; CDR3 length: 14; D gene: NA; clone size: NA; J gene: TRBJ1-3; CDR3 DNA: TGTTCCAGCAGCTTGTTTCTATACGGAAACACCATATATTTT; CDR3 protein: CSSSLFLYGNTIYF
V gene: TRBV5-1; CDR3 length: 13; D gene: NA; clone size: NA; J gene: TRBJ2-5; CDR3 DNA: TGCGCCAGCAGTTGGACAGCCCAAGAGACCCAGTACTTC; CDR3 protein: CASSWTAQETQYF
V gene: TRBV5-1; CDR3 length: 11; D gene: NA; clone size: NA; J gene: TRBJ2-1; CDR3 DNA: TGCGCCAGCAGCTTCAGCAATGAGCAGTTCTTC; CDR3 protein: CASSFSNEQFF